These 13 T cell receptor beta chains were all obtained from the same sample, sequenced in a study of T cell clonality in common variable immunodeficiency. TCRdb's copy holds only in-frame clones and misses some; the assay was immunoSEQ multiplex PCR. Recorded here are roughly 79,000 clones, none singletons. The sample was peripheral blood mononuclear cells. The receptors come from a person aged 18 to 75 in good health.

This clone appeared many times. The CDR3 is cut off 3 residues early in the read; its end comes from the germline J gene. The chain carries TRBV5-1 and TRBJ2-1, with 7 bases matching TRBD1. The CDR3 runs 15 residues. Trimming cost V 4 bases and J 2 bases; bases outside gene matches: 6. In germline, CDR1 is SGHRS, CDR2 YFSETQ. The CDR3 loop reads CASSPDRTAYNEQFF. The CDR3 bases that were read are TGCGCCAGCAGCCCGGACAGGACCGCCTACAATGAG.

There are many counts of this clone. The CDR3 extends 3 residues past the end of the read, so its final part is completed from the germline J gene. The V gene is TRBV30, the J gene TRBJ1-4, with a tentative D call TRBD1 (5 bases). The V end was cut by 2 bases, the J end by 8 bases, with 12 bases between. CDR3 size: 13 residues. Germline lookup yields CDR1 GTSNPN and CDR2 SVGIG (reference sequence). CDR3 DNA, as far as it was read: TGTGCCTGGAGTTATTCAGGGCGAGAAAAA. Amino acids: CAWSYSGREK. The full CDR3 reads CAWSYSGREKLFF.

This clone has ten or more counts. The CDR3 end lies 3 residues beyond the end of the read and is filled in from the germline J gene. The J gene is TRBJ2-7, the V gene TRBV19; weak D call: TRBD2 (6 bases). Trimming took 6 bases from V and 1 from J, leaving 13 bases between them. The CDR3 sequence is 14 residues long. CDR1 is LNHDA, CDR2 SQIVND, per germline (reference sequence). CDR3 residues: CASRPRGGSYEQYF. The DNA read from the CDR3 is TGTGCCAGTAGGCCGCGGGGCGGTTCCTACGAG.

This clone came up many times. The missing CDR3 end, 3 residues past where the read stops, is filled in from the germline J gene. The V gene is TRBV19, the J gene TRBJ1-1; 7 nucleotides line up with TRBD1. Looked up from germline, CDR1 is LNHDA and CDR2 is SQIVND (reference sequence). This CDR3 comprises 12 residues. V gave up 1 base and J gave up 7 bases; unmatched junction bases: 0. The CDR3 is CASSIGDSEAFF. Incomplete CDR3 DNA: TGTGCCAGTAGTATAGGGGACAGTGAA.

This clone has at least ten counts. The read stops 3 residues short of the end of the CDR3; the missing end is completed from the germline J gene. V is TRBV18 and J is TRBJ2-7; TRBD1 might be the D (5 bases). There are 13 residues in the CDR3. CDR1 is KGHSH, CDR2 LQKENI, per germline. Deletions cut 3 bases from V and 5 bases from J, with 11 bases between. The CDR3 region is CASSPQGLDEQYF. CDR3 bases read: TGTGCCAGCTCACCGCAGGGATTAGACGAG.

This clone occurred many times. Coverage ceases 3 residues before the CDR3 finishes, and the germline J gene fills in the end. The gene calls are TRBV7-2 and TRBJ2-7; D gene uncertain. Per germline, CDR1 SGHTA and CDR2 FQGNSA. Trimming removed 1 base at V and 4 bases at J, with 11 bases between. The CDR3 has 14 amino acids. CDR3 in amino acids: CASSLDPQGYEQYF. The part of the CDR3 DNA that was read is TGTGCCAGCAGCTTAGACCCTCAAGGGTACGAG.

This clone was recorded many times. Coverage ceases 3 residues before the CDR3 finishes, and the germline J gene fills in the end. V is TRBV12-3 or TRBV12-4 and J is TRBJ1-6; 9 nucleotides line up with TRBD1. CDR3 length: 14 amino acids. Trimming took 5 bases from V and 5 from J; bases not matched to a gene: 1. The CDR3 spells CASSGQGNNSPLHF. CDR3 bases read: TGTGCCAGCAGTGGACAGGGGAATAATTCACCC.

This clone was recorded at least ten times. The read finishes 3 residues shy of the CDR3 end, and the germline J gene is used to complete it. V is TRBV12-3 or TRBV12-4 and J is TRBJ1-5; D ambiguous. This CDR3 comprises 13 residues. V lost 6 bases, J lost 6 bases, and 12 bases lay in between. The DNA read from the CDR3 is TGTGCCAGCAGGGAAACGGGGAGTCAGCCC. Encoded protein: CASRETGSQP. The full CDR3 protein reads CASRETGSQPQHF.

At least ten counts were recorded for this clone. The read halts 3 residues ahead of the CDR3 end, with the missing end drawn from the germline J gene. This chain connects TRBV7-8 to TRBJ1-5, with D perhaps TRBD1 (6 bases). The CDR3 totals 15 residues. V was shortened by 5 bases and J by 5 bases, with 16 bases between the two germline ends. Germline V lookup: CDR1 SGHVS, CDR2 FQNEAQ. The CDR3 reads CASSPRDRPDQPQHF. The DNA read from the CDR3 is TGTGCCAGCAGCCCCAGAGACAGGCCAGATCAGCCC.

This clone was recorded at least ten times. The read halts 3 residues ahead of the CDR3 end, with the missing end drawn from the germline J gene. This chain uses TRBV4-1 with TRBJ2-3; 11 nucleotides align to TRBD2. CDR3 size: 16 residues. Germline CDR1 reads MGHRA; CDR2 reads YSYEKL. V trimming: 4 bases; J trimming: 5 bases; junction bases outside the gene matches: 8. CDR3 sequence reads: CASSPFLSGGVDTQYF. The sequenced CDR3 bases are TGCGCCAGCAGCCCATTCCTTAGCGGGGGGGTAGATACG.

This clone was detected ten times or more. The read terminates 3 residues before the CDR3 end, so the remaining end is supplied by the germline J gene. The V gene is TRBV20-1, the J gene TRBJ2-7, with D uncertain. Trimming removed 0 bases at V and 3 bases at J, with 9 bases between. This CDR3 has 13 amino acids. Germline values: CDR1 DFQATT, CDR2 SNEGSKA (reference sequence). The sequenced part of the CDR3 DNA is TGCAGTGCTAGAGAGACTGACTTCTACGAG. Protein sequence: CSARETDFYE. The CDR3, in full, reads CSARETDFYEQYF.

In this sample, this clone turned up many times. The read stops 3 residues short of the end of the CDR3; the missing end is completed from the germline J gene. The chain employs TRBV5-4 and TRBJ1-2, with 8 bases fitting TRBD1. CDR1 and CDR2 (germline): SGHNT, YYREEE (reference sequence). The CDR3 extends over 13 amino acids. Trimming took 5 bases from V and 7 from J; bases not matched to a gene: 7. The CDR3 here is CASRKDRVGGYTF. The part of the CDR3 DNA that was read is TGTGCCAGCAGAAAGGACAGGGTTGGTGGC.

The sample holds many counts of this clone. The read comes to an end 3 residues before the CDR3 does, leaving the germline J gene to fill in the end. The rearrangement links TRBV5-1 to TRBJ2-1, with 12 nucleotides matching TRBD2. The CDR3 is made up of 18 amino acids. Germline CDR1 reads SGHRS; CDR2 reads YFSETQ. J gave up 0 bases and V 4 bases, and 8 bases lay outside the gene matches. The sequenced CDR3 bases are TGCGCCAGCAGCCCGGGACTAGCGGGCGTCAGCTCCTACAATGAG. It specifies CASSPGLAGVSSYNE. The whole CDR3 reads CASSPGLAGVSSYNEQFF.